The 13 T cell receptor beta chains presented below share a single source sample, sequenced in a study of Ad26.COV2.S vaccination and SARS-CoV-2 variants. Only in-frame clones appear in the TCRdb table, and some are missing; sequencing was by immunoSEQ multiplex PCR. Counted here are about 680,000 clones, approximately 88% occurring once; the ten biggest clones make up approximately 1.5%. Indicated treatment: some 20 received Ad26.COV2.S at low or high dose, single or two shots; roughly five received placebo; per-sample allocation not given. The study sampled participants on day 63 after the first vaccine or placebo injection. Here the sequenced sample was peripheral blood, taken in a trial of Ad26.COV2.S vaccine versus placebo. The receptors originated from a person between 18 and 65 years old who received the Ad26.COV2.S COVID-19 vaccine or a placebo.

The chain employs TRBV5-1 and TRBJ2-7; no reliable D call. The germline CDR1 and CDR2 sequences are SGHRS and YFSETQ. The CDR3 spans 14 residues. V dropped 6 bases and J dropped 0 bases, with 13 bases sitting between them. CDR3 DNA: TGCGCCAGCATGCCGGGTCAAAGCTCCTACGAGCAGTACTTC. This translates into CASMPGQSSYEQYF.

This clone showed up just once. This chain uses TRBV19 with TRBJ2-7; 7 positions match TRBD1. From germline, CDR1 is LNHDA and CDR2 SQIVND (reference sequence). The CDR3 consists of 13 residues. Germline trimming cut 7 bases from V and 1 base from J; bases unmatched to any gene: 4. The CDR3 region has the DNA TGTGCCAGTACCGGGACAGAGTCCTACGAGCAGTACTTC. The encoded protein is CASTGTESYEQYF. Variable domain in full (rest from reference TRBV19 and TRBJ2-7): DGGITQSPKYLFRKEGQNVTLSCEQNLNHDAMYWYRQDPGQGLRLIYYSQIVNDFQKGDIAEGYSVSREKKESFPLTVTSAQKNPTAFYLCASTGTESYEQYFGPGTRLTVT.

The V call is TRBV3-1 (or the pseudogene TRBV3-2), the J call TRBJ2-1; D unclear. This CDR3 is built from 14 residues. Deletions cut 1 base from V and 7 bases from J, with 11 bases between. From germline, CDR1 is LGHDT and CDR2 YNNKEL (reference sequence). In DNA form, the CDR3 reads TGTGCCAGCAGCCAAGGGCAGCCGAATAATGAGCAGTTCTTC. Translation gives CASSQGQPNNEQFF.

This clone is a singleton in its sample. V is TRBV30 and J is TRBJ2-2; no definite D call. With 5 bases removed from V and 2 bases from J, the gap between germline ends came to 18 bases. CDR3 length: 16 amino acids. Per the germline V gene, CDR1 is GTSNPN and CDR2 is SVGIG (reference sequence). CDR3 DNA sequence: TGTGCCTGGCTTGCACCGGGCTCAAAAAACACCGGGGAGCTGTTTTTT. Its protein is CAWLAPGSKNTGELFF.

This clone was observed a handful of times. The CDR3 here is CASSLVPPGQGANEKLFF. As DNA, the CDR3 is TGTGCCAGCAGCTTAGTACCCCCGGGACAGGGGGCCAATGAAAAACTGTTTTTT. V and J are TRBV7-2 and TRBJ1-4; TRBD1 agrees at 12 bases. The V gene's germline CDR1 is SGHTA and CDR2 FQGNSA. With 1 base clipped from V and 5 bases from J, the junction kept 8 bases outside the gene matches. The CDR3 sequence is 18 residues long.

The chain has TRBV11-3 and TRBJ2-3, with a possible D match to TRBD2 (6 bases). CDR3 length: 15 amino acids. Germline V gene lookup returns CDR1 SGHNT and CDR2 YENEEA. The V end was cut by 3 bases, the J end by 0 bases, with 10 bases between. The DNA of the CDR3 is TGTGCCAGCAGCTTTAGCGGACTTAGCACAGATACGCAGTATTTT. Translated, it gives CASSFSGLSTDTQYF.

The DNA for the CDR3 is TGCGCCAGCAGCTTCCCAGGGGGCCGATCACCCCTCCACTTT. This sequence encodes CASSFPGGRSPLHF. The chain employs TRBV5-1 and TRBJ1-6; 8 bases fit TRBD1. The ends lost 2 bases at V and 10 bases at J; junction bases unmatched: 5. CDR3 length: 14 residues. Germline CDR1 and CDR2: SGHRS and YFSETQ.

The chain has TRBV10-3 and TRBJ2-7, with no clear D. Trimming shortened V by 2 bases and J by 3 bases, and 8 bases separated the two germline ends. Germline-derived CDR1 and CDR2 are ENHRY and SYGVKD. The CDR3 loop spans 13 amino acids. CDR3 sequence reads: CAISEGPLYEQYF. As DNA, the CDR3 is TGTGCCATCAGTGAGGGACCCCTCTACGAGCAGTACTTC.

This chain links TRBV9 with TRBJ2-7; a possible D gene is TRBD1 (6 bases). V gave up 0 bases and J gave up 2 bases, with 15 bases separating them. Per the germline V gene, CDR1 is SGDLS and CDR2 is YYNGEE. CDR3 size: 16 residues. CDR3 in DNA: TGTGCCAGCAGCGTAGGGCCACCAGGGGCGGCCTACGAGCAGTACTTC. It translates to CASSVGPPGAAYEQYF. Supplemented by reference TRBV9 and TRBJ2-7, the full variable domain reads DSGVTQTPKHLITATGQRVTLRCSPRSGDLSVYWYQQSLDQGLQFLIQYYNGEERAKGNILERFSAQQFPDLHSELNLSSLELGDSALYFCASSVGPPGAAYEQYFGPGTRLTVT.

V usage is TRBV7-9 and J usage is TRBJ2-7; TRBD1 is a possible D gene (6 bases). Between the trimmed V and J ends, which lost 2 bases and 2 bases, there was a span of 10 bases. The CDR3 is made up of 14 amino acids. From germline, CDR1 is SEHNR and CDR2 FQNEAQ (reference sequence). CDR3 region: CASSLRRDTYEQYF. The DNA of the CDR3 is TGTGCCAGCAGCTTACGCCGGGACACCTACGAGCAGTACTTC.

This clone was detected only once. The chain couples TRBV7-2 to TRBJ2-7; possibly TRBD2 for D (6 bases). CDR1 is SGHTA and CDR2 is FQGNSA in the germline V gene. V dropped 5 bases and J dropped 6 bases, with 29 bases sitting between them. The CDR3 has 18 residues. CDR3 nucleotide sequence: TGTGCCAGCAGCCAAGCGCGGGCGGGACCACCCTACATTCCCGAGCAGTACTTC. The encoded protein is CASSQARAGPPYIPEQYF.

V usage is TRBV7-9 and J usage is TRBJ2-5, with D tentatively TRBD2 (6 bases). Trimming stripped 8 bases from V and 5 bases from J, with 27 bases between. The CDR3 consists of 17 residues. Per the germline V gene, CDR1 is SEHNR and CDR2 is FQNEAQ (reference sequence). The DNA for the CDR3 is TGTGCCAGCTCCCGACTCTTTAGCGGAGAAATGGGGGAGACCCAGTACTTC. Translating gives CASSRLFSGEMGETQYF.

In this sample, this clone turned up a few times. The V call is TRBV9, the J call TRBJ2-2; possible D gene TRBD1, 5 bases. V gave up 3 bases and J gave up 2 bases, with 11 bases separating them. Germline V gene data show CDR1 as SGDLS and CDR2 as YYNGEE. The CDR3 runs 15 residues. The CDR3 DNA follows: TGTGCCAGCAGCGCAACAGGATACAACACCGGGGAGCTGTTTTTT. It is translated as CASSATGYNTGELFF.